These 24 T cell receptor beta chains originate from one sample sequenced in a study of T-cell memory formation after mild COVID-19. TCRdb re-analysed the 5' RACE reads in MiXCR, keeping a single row per CDR3 protein. The table shows more than 150,000 distinct CDR3 sequences, with 11% occurring only once. The sequencing sample was made of PBMCs or a T cell subset sorted from them (not recorded which). These TCRs come from a man aged 18 to 29 who had mild COVID-19 (a few samples of this study predate the infection). Cell type and time point are not known.

Ten or more counts support this clonotype. The V gene is TRBV10-1, the J gene TRBJ2-7; weak D call: TRBD1 (5 bases). Per the germline V gene, CDR1 is WNHNN and CDR2 is SYGVQD (reference sequence). This CDR3 comprises 13 residues. V shed 8 bases and J shed 7 bases, with 18 bases lying between them. CDR3 nucleotide sequence: TGCGCCAGCCCCAGGGCAGCCCTACCTGAGCAGTACGTC. This translates into CASPRAALPEQYV.

Comment on this clonotype: Mismatch with germline at one junction end may stem from a read error. This chain links TRBV7-7 with TRBJ1-3; D remains unclear. This CDR3 has 15 amino acids. In germline, CDR1 is SSHAT, CDR2 FNYEAQ (reference sequence). CDR3 DNA sequence: TGTGCTAGCAGCCCCTCCCCGGGGTCTGGAAACACCATATATTTT. The encoded protein is CASSPSPGSGNTIYF.

This chain connects TRBV12-3 or TRBV12-4 to TRBJ1-1; D might be TRBD1 (6 bases). The CDR3 consists of 14 residues. V lost 8 bases, J lost 4 bases, and 17 bases lay in between. The DNA of the CDR3 is TGTGCCAGCCTAACGGGGGGGCGAGCCACTGAAGCTTTCTTT. Protein product: CASLTGGRATEAFF.

This clonotype was observed a handful of times. J is TRBJ2-3 and V is TRBV5-1; D is unclear. Per germline, CDR1 SGHRS and CDR2 YFSETQ. CDR3 length: 12 residues. The V and J ends lost 4 bases and 4 bases respectively, with 7 bases between them. The CDR3 nucleotides read TGCGCCAGCAGCCGTCCCCCAGATACGCAGTATTTT. Translation gives CASSRPPDTQYF.

This chain joins TRBV15 and TRBJ2-2, with D perhaps assigned TRBD1 or TRBD2 (6 bases each). The CDR3 loop spans 13 amino acids. CDR1 and CDR2 from the germline V gene are LNHNV and YYDKDF (reference sequence). V dropped 3 bases and J dropped 6 bases, with 8 bases sitting between them. CDR3 in DNA: TGTGCCACCAGCAGCGGGGGCTCCGGGGAGCTGTTTTTT. Encoded protein: CATSSGGSGELFF. Looking up the rest from reference TRBV15 and TRBJ2-2 gives the full variable domain: DAMVIQNPRYQVTQFGKPVTLSCSQTLNHNVMYWYQQKSSQAPKLLFHYYDKDFNNEADTPDNFQSRRPNTSFCFLDIRSPGLGDTAMYLCATSSGGSGELFFGEGSRLTVL.

This clonotype was observed many times. A junction boundary mismatches the germline segment, possibly from a read error. This rearrangement joins TRBV12-3 or TRBV12-4 to TRBJ2-7; D is perhaps TRBD2 (6 bases). CDR3 length: 12 amino acids. CDR3 DNA sequence: TGTGCCAGCAGTCAGTGGACTACCGAGCCGAGCTTC. It translates to CASSQWTTEPSF.

The chain uses TRBV2 and TRBJ2-6; D ambiguous. Germline lookup yields CDR1 SNHLY and CDR2 FYNNEI. The CDR3 extends over 15 amino acids. Trimming removed 8 bases at V and 0 bases at J, with 11 bases between. CDR3 residues: CASADWSSGANVLTF. As DNA, the CDR3 is TGTGCCAGCGCCGACTGGAGCTCTGGGGCCAACGTCCTGACTTTC.

This clonotype occurred a few times. The rearrangement links TRBV6-4 to TRBJ1-5; 7 bases agree with TRBD1. Trimming cost V 5 bases and J 0 bases; bases outside gene matches: 4. CDR3 length equals 15 residues. Germline loops: CDR1 MRHNA, CDR2 SNTAGT. CDR3 sequence reads: CASSPDRYSNQPQHF. The DNA for the CDR3 is TGTGCCAGCAGTCCGGACAGGTATAGCAATCAGCCCCAGCATTTT.

CDR3 loop: CASSMSRGRETQYF. CDR3 bases: TGTGCCAGTAGTATGTCGAGGGGCCGGGAGACCCAGTACTTC. The chain combines TRBV19 with TRBJ2-5, with D possibly called TRBD1 or TRBD2 (5 bases each). CDR3 length equals 14 residues. Germline assignment: CDR1 LNHDA and CDR2 SQIVND (reference sequence). The V gene lost 3 bases and the J gene lost 5 bases, with 13 bases spanning the gap.

This clonotype was observed at least ten times. The CDR3 sequence is CASSLRPVLAGGTNEQFF. The CDR3, as DNA: TGTGCCAGCAGCCTTCGACCCGTATTAGCGGGGGGGACCAATGAGCAGTTCTTC. This chain connects TRBV7-2 to TRBJ2-1; TRBD2 agrees at 11 bases. There are 18 residues in the CDR3. The germline V gene encodes CDR1 SGHTA and CDR2 FQGNSA. After removal of 5 bases from V and 6 bases from J, the junction contained 15 bases not matched to a gene. Full variable domain (missing parts from reference TRBV7-2 and TRBJ2-1): GAGVSQSPSNKVTEKGKDVELRCDPISGHTALYWYRQSLGQGLEFLIYFQGNSAPDKSGLPSDRFSAERTGGSVSTLTIQRTQQEDSAVYLCASSLRPVLAGGTNEQFFGPGTRLTVL.

The chain carries TRBV9 and TRBJ2-2; a possible D gene is TRBD2 (6 bases). The CDR3 has 15 residues. V dropped 0 bases and J dropped 6 bases, with 12 bases sitting between them. Looked up from germline, CDR1 is SGDLS and CDR2 is YYNGEE. CDR3 in amino acids: CASSVGGDSAGELFF. The CDR3, as DNA: TGTGCCAGCAGCGTAGGCGGGGACTCTGCCGGGGAGCTGTTTTTT.

This clonotype was seen more than once but under ten times. The chain is built from TRBV4-3 and TRBJ2-3; D gene ambiguous. V was cut by 4 bases and J by 7 bases, with 12 bases left in between. The CDR3 extends over 13 amino acids. Looked up from germline, CDR1 is LGHNA and CDR2 is YSLEER. CDR3 sequence (DNA): TGCGCCAGCAGCCCGCCTGGGTTATATACGCAGTATTTT. This codes for CASSPPGLYTQYF.

Only a few counts were recorded for this clonotype. This chain uses TRBV6-2 or TRBV6-3 with TRBJ2-7; D perhaps matches TRBD1 (5 bases). Germline V gene sequence: CDR1 MNHEY, CDR2 SVGEGT. The CDR3 has 12 amino acids. V lost 5 bases and J 4 bases, leaving 9 bases between the germline ends. The CDR3 DNA sequence: TGTGCCAGCAGTGATCCAGGGTACGAGCAGTACGTC. Amino acids: CASSDPGYEQYV.

Here the CDR3 reads CSAGGGRDSMNYGYTF. The CDR3 DNA follows: TGCAGTGCTGGCGGAGGGCGTGACTCCATGAACTATGGCTACACCTTC. This chain joins TRBV20-1 and TRBJ1-2; D gene uncertain. From germline, CDR1 is DFQATT and CDR2 SNEGSKA (reference sequence). Between the trimmed V and J ends, which lost 5 bases and 2 bases, there was a span of 21 bases. This CDR3 has 16 residues.

This clonotype has a count of ten or more. The chain carries TRBV6-5 and TRBJ2-5, with a possible D match to TRBD2 (6 bases). This CDR3 comprises 14 residues. V dropped 7 bases and J dropped 1 base, with 13 bases sitting between them. Germline CDR1 and CDR2: MNHEY and SVGAGI. In nucleotides, the CDR3 is TGTGCCAGCAAGGAGGGCGGTCGCCAAGAGACCCAGTACTTC. Translating gives CASKEGGRQETQYF.

The chain recombines TRBV20-1 with TRBJ2-1; D remains ambiguous. The germline CDR1 and CDR2 sequences are DFQATT and SNEGSKA (reference sequence). The germline V and J ends were trimmed by 2 bases and 8 bases, with 13 bases remaining between them. The CDR3 is 13 amino acids. The CDR3 region is CSARPAQVHEQFF. As DNA, the CDR3 is TGCAGTGCTAGACCCGCCCAGGTCCATGAGCAGTTCTTC.

At least ten counts were recorded for this clonotype. The chain has TRBV6-5 and TRBJ2-5; the D call may be TRBD1 or TRBD2 (6 bases each). Germline CDR1 reads MNHEY; CDR2 reads SVGAGI. Between the trimmed V and J ends, which lost 5 bases and 4 bases, there was a span of 14 bases. The CDR3 has 14 residues. As DNA, the CDR3 is TGTGCCAGCAGTGCCTCCGGGGGCTTAGAGACCCAGTACTTC. Translated: CASSASGGLETQYF.

The gene calls are TRBV6-1 and TRBJ2-7; TRBD1 might be the D (6 bases). The CDR3 has 15 amino acids. The V and J ends lost 4 bases and 3 bases respectively, with 16 bases between them. Germline V gene sequence: CDR1 MNHNS, CDR2 SASEGT. The CDR3 sequence is CASSGGTGSHYEQYF. CDR3 coding DNA: TGTGCCAGCAGTGGAGGTACAGGGAGCCACTACGAGCAGTACTTC.

This chain links TRBV9 with TRBJ2-1; 8 bases match TRBD2. CDR3 length: 15 residues. V shed 3 bases and J 1 base; nucleotides not matched to a gene: 3. Germline CDR1 SGDLS, CDR2 YYNGEE. CDR3 in amino acids: CASSATSDSYNEQFF. The CDR3 DNA reads TGTGCCAGCAGCGCGACTAGCGATTCCTACAATGAGCAGTTCTTC.

CDR3 in DNA: TGTGCCAGCAGCGTAGATGGAGGAGGTGGAAACACCATATATTTT. Translating gives CASSVDGGGGNTIYF. V usage is TRBV9 and J usage is TRBJ1-3, with no clear D. Germline V lookup: CDR1 SGDLS, CDR2 YYNGEE. This CDR3 is 15 amino acids long. The V end was cut by 0 bases, the J end by 3 bases, with 10 bases between.

V gene TRBV11-2 combines with J gene TRBJ2-1; 10 bases fit TRBD2. Germline V gene sequence: CDR1 SGHAT, CDR2 FQNNGV. J gave up 9 bases and V 5 bases, and 7 bases lay outside the gene matches. The length of the CDR3 is 14 residues. The CDR3 is CASSPVLAGGEQFF. DNA of the CDR3: TGTGCCAGCAGCCCTGTTTTAGCGGGAGGTGAGCAGTTCTTC.

The chain employs TRBV20-1 and TRBJ1-1; D may be TRBD1 (6 bases). The CDR3 runs to 19 residues. V was trimmed by 0 bases and J by 0 bases, leaving 23 bases between them. Germline CDR1 and CDR2: DFQATT and SNEGSKA (reference sequence). DNA for the CDR3: TGCAGTGCTAGAGATCTGAGACAGGCTGTTGACGACCTGAACACTGAAGCTTTCTTT. Translation gives CSARDLRQAVDDLNTEAFF.

This clonotype was recorded a few times. CDR3 nucleotide sequence: TGCGCCAGCAGCCATTACAGTGAACTGTCCGGGGAGCTGTTTTTT. This translates into CASSHYSELSGELFF. The chain has TRBV5-1 and TRBJ2-2, with D hard to call. Looked up from germline, CDR1 is SGHRS and CDR2 is YFSETQ. The CDR3 runs to 15 residues. V was trimmed by 4 bases and J by 6 bases, leaving 16 bases between them.

This clonotype was counted between two and nine times. This chain connects TRBV5-1 to TRBJ2-7; TRBD2 matches 13 bases. The ends lost 8 bases at V and 2 bases at J; junction bases unmatched: 4. This CDR3 has 14 residues. Per germline, CDR1 SGHRS and CDR2 YFSETQ. Written as DNA, the CDR3 is TGCGCCAGTACAACTAGCGGGGGGGCCTACGAGCAGTACTTC. Its translation: CASTTSGGAYEQYF. Looking up the rest from reference TRBV5-1 and TRBJ2-7 gives the full variable domain: KAGVTQTPRYLIKTRGQQVTLSCSPISGHRSVSWYQQTPGQGLQFLFEYFSETQRNKGNFPGRFSGRQFSNSRSEMNVSTLELGDSALYLCASTTSGGAYEQYFGPGTRLTVT.